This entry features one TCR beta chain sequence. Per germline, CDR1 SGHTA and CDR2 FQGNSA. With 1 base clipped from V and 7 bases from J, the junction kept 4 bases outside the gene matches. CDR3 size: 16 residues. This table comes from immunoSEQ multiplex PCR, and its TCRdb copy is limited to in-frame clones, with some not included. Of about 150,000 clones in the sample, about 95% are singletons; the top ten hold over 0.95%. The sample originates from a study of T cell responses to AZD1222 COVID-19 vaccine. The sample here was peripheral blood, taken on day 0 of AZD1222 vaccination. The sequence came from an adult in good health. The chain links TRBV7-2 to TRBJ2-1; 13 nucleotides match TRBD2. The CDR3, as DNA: TGTGCCAGCAGCTTAGTTCGGACTAGCGGGAGTAATGAGCAGTTCTTC. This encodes CASSLVRTSGSNEQFF.